Below are 26 T cell receptor beta chains sequenced from a single sample in a study of post-analysis software for immune sequencing data. Unique molecular identifiers featured in each of the TCR beta cDNA libraries. MiXCR was run by TCRdb on the PCR reads, yielding one entry per CDR3 protein. The data hold 700,000 to 900,000 distinct CDR3 sequences, with roughly 50% observed a single time. The study, taken as a whole, reports: A handful of TRBV segments, including TRBV5-6, TRBV5-1 and TRBV20-1, were more frequent in patients than controls.

These receptors are not linked to any known antigen. The material sequenced was blood. These receptors were collected from a girl aged 5-17 years with multiple sclerosis.

V and J are TRBV10-3 and TRBJ2-4; no firm D call. This CDR3 spans 16 amino acids. Germline V gives CDR1 ENHRY, CDR2 SYGVKD. The V gene lost 6 bases and the J gene lost 4 bases, with 19 bases spanning the gap. DNA for the CDR3: TGTGCCATCAGCGAAGAGGTCGTTCCCCTAAAAAACATTCAGTACTTC. This gives the protein CAISEEVVPLKNIQYF.

The chain recombines TRBV20-1 with TRBJ2-5; 7 positions agree with TRBD2. Germline CDR1 DFQATT, CDR2 SNEGSKA (reference sequence). This CDR3 is built from 16 residues. J lost 5 bases, V lost 5 bases, and 17 bases had no gene match. The CDR3 DNA is TGCAGTGCTCAGAGGTCCAATATCGCGGGAGAGGAGACCCAGTACTTC. Its translation is CSAQRSNIAGEETQYF.

The V and J genes are TRBV29-1 and TRBJ1-2; D possibly corresponds to TRBD1 (5 bases). There are 11 residues in the CDR3. CDR1 and CDR2 from the germline V gene are SQVTM and ANQGSEA. V was shortened by 4 bases and J by 8 bases, with 11 bases between the two germline ends. The CDR3 spells CSVGAGEGYTF. DNA of the CDR3: TGCAGCGTTGGGGCGGGGGAAGGCTACACCTTC.

Only a few counts were recorded for this clonotype. J is TRBJ2-4 and V is TRBV20-1; D might be TRBD1 (5 bases). The J call is in doubt because the DNA end fits TRBJ2-7 better. This CDR3 spans 11 amino acids. Germline CDR1 reads DFQATT; CDR2 reads SNEGSKA (reference sequence). CDR3 in DNA: TGCAGCGGTCATCAGGGTCACGAGCAGTACTTC. Protein product: CSGHQGHEQYF.

V and J are TRBV9 and TRBJ2-1; D not certain. The CDR3 is 15 residues long. V was clipped by 0 bases and J by 5 bases, with 12 bases between them. Germline-derived CDR1 and CDR2 are SGDLS and YYNGEE. CDR3 protein: CASSVEGRQNNEQFF. Here the CDR3 DNA reads TGTGCCAGCAGCGTAGAAGGCCGGCAGAACAATGAGCAGTTCTTC.

The V and J genes are TRBV12-3 or TRBV12-4 and TRBJ2-5; TRBD2 matches at 12 bases. With V trimmed by 5 bases and J by 4 bases, 8 bases remained unmatched. This CDR3 is 16 amino acids long. The DNA of the CDR3 is TGTGCCAGCAGTGACCTCGAGACTAGCGGGAGAGAGACCCAGTACTTC. It yields the protein CASSDLETSGRETQYF.

The chain joins TRBV10-3 to TRBJ1-1; 7 nucleotides line up with TRBD1. The CDR3 contains 15 residues. Looked up from germline, CDR1 is ENHRY and CDR2 is SYGVKD. With V trimmed by 3 bases and J by 0 bases, 4 bases remained unmatched. The CDR3 loop is CAISDRGQMNTEAFF. The CDR3 DNA follows: TGTGCCATCAGTGACAGGGGACAGATGAACACTGAAGCTTTCTTT.

CDR3 coding DNA: TGTGCCAGCAGTTACGTGGGACTAGCGGGAGCCCTGGACACCGGGGAGCTGTTTTTT. The encoded protein is CASSYVGLAGALDTGELFF. V is TRBV6-5 and J is TRBJ2-2, with 14 nucleotides matching TRBD2. Germline V gives CDR1 MNHEY, CDR2 SVGAGI. This CDR3 region has 19 residues. Losses at the gene ends were 2 bases for V and 3 bases for J; bases not matched to a gene: 8.

The V gene is TRBV9, the J gene TRBJ2-5, with 7 nucleotides matching TRBD2. CDR1 is SGDLS and CDR2 is YYNGEE in the germline V gene. This CDR3 spans 14 amino acids. V was clipped by 1 base and J by 11 bases; unmatched bases: 11. The CDR3 nucleotides are TGTGCCAGCAGCGTAAGGCCGGGGGGAGAGGAGCAGTACTTC. This gives the protein CASSVRPGGEEQYF.

This clonotype was counted a few times. The chain uses TRBV6-4 and TRBJ2-3, with 9 nucleotides matching TRBD2. V lost 4 bases, J lost 6 bases, and 5 bases stayed unmatched. From germline, CDR1 is MRHNA and CDR2 SNTAGT. This CDR3 spans 14 amino acids. The CDR3 nucleotides read TGTGCCAGCAGTGGGGGTAGCGGGAGTGATACGCAGTATTTT. As protein: CASSGGSGSDTQYF.

This clonotype came up a few times. The chain uses TRBV24-1 and TRBJ2-1; 9 bases agree with TRBD2. The length of the CDR3 is 14 residues. J lost 5 bases, V lost 6 bases, and 4 bases had no gene match. The germline V gene has CDR1 KGHDR and CDR2 SFDVKD. CDR3 DNA sequence: TGTGCCACCAGTAGGACTAGCGCCCACAATGAGCAGTTCTTC. Translated, it gives CATSRTSAHNEQFF.

J is TRBJ1-2 and V is TRBV5-1; D ambiguous. The V gene's germline CDR1 is SGHRS and CDR2 YFSETQ. The CDR3 sequence is 13 residues long. Trimming stripped 0 bases from V and 5 bases from J, with 8 bases between. The CDR3 nucleotides are TGCGCCAGCAGCTTGGAGGTTTCGTATGGCTACACCTTC. This encodes CASSLEVSYGYTF.

The genes are TRBV9 and TRBJ2-1, with D uncertain. Trimming stripped 4 bases from V and 5 bases from J, with 7 bases between. CDR1 is SGDLS and CDR2 is YYNGEE in the germline V gene. The CDR3 covers 12 residues. The CDR3 sequence is CASSIHDNEQFF. For the CDR3, the DNA is TGTGCCAGCAGCATACACGACAATGAGCAGTTCTTC.

The chain recombines TRBV4-1 with TRBJ1-1; D unclear. The V end was cut by 0 bases, the J end by 1 base, with 9 bases between. Germline CDR1 MGHRA, CDR2 YSYEKL. This CDR3 has 15 residues. The DNA for the CDR3 is TGCGCCAGCAGCCAAGATAGGGCACCGAACACTGAAGCTTTCTTT. This sequence encodes CASSQDRAPNTEAFF.

The chain combines TRBV6-5 with TRBJ1-4; D is undetermined. Looked up from germline, CDR1 is MNHEY and CDR2 is SVGAGI. The ends were cut back, 4 bases at V and 7 bases at J, with 13 bases in the middle. This CDR3 comprises 14 residues. The CDR3 protein is CASSSAGVGEKLFF. Here the CDR3 DNA reads TGTGCCAGCAGTTCAGCGGGAGTTGGTGAAAAACTGTTTTTT.

The CDR3 sequence is CASRPRQGLNTGELFF. The CDR3 DNA is TGTGCCAGCAGACCACGACAGGGCCTTAACACCGGGGAGCTGTTTTTT. The chain links TRBV7-9 to TRBJ2-2; 7 bases agree with TRBD1. CDR1 SEHNR and CDR2 FQNEAQ come from the germline V gene (reference sequence). CDR3 length: 16 residues. The V gene end was trimmed by 6 bases and the J gene end by 2 bases; junction bases not matched to a gene: 9.

This clonotype has just a few counts. V usage is TRBV6-5 and J usage is TRBJ2-1; the match to TRBD2 covers 11 bases. V shed 6 bases, J shed 3 bases, and the junction held 4 bases outside the gene matches. CDR1 and CDR2 (germline): MNHEY, SVGAGI. The CDR3 contains 15 residues. The CDR3, as DNA: TGTGCCAGCAGATCCGGGACTAGCGGCTACAATGAGCAGTTCTTC. It is translated as CASRSGTSGYNEQFF.

V is TRBV6-2 or TRBV6-3 and J is TRBJ2-5; maybe TRBD2 (5 bases). The CDR3 is 16 residues long. V shed 0 bases and J shed 0 bases, with 11 bases lying between them. Germline V gene lookup returns CDR1 MNHEY and CDR2 SVGEGT. Here the CDR3 DNA reads TGTGCCAGCAGTTACTCGACCCTGGACTACCAAGAGACCCAGTACTTC. Its translation: CASSYSTLDYQETQYF.

This clonotype turned up a few times. This chain connects TRBV20-1 to TRBJ1-2; TRBD1 aligns across 9 bases. The CDR3 extends over 15 amino acids. The germline V gene encodes CDR1 DFQATT and CDR2 SNEGSKA (reference sequence). Unmatched junction bases numbered 9, after V lost 5 bases and J lost 2 bases. The CDR3 DNA sequence: TGCAGTGCTGGAAGTAACAGGGGGCCAAACTATGGCTACACCTTC. Its protein is CSAGSNRGPNYGYTF.

This clonotype was seen a handful of times. The rearrangement links TRBV24-1 to TRBJ2-1, with no clear D. V was clipped by 4 bases and J by 1 base, with 7 bases between them. The CDR3 is 14 amino acids. From germline, CDR1 is KGHDR and CDR2 SFDVKD. CDR3 residues: CATSESSSYNEQFF. In DNA form, the CDR3 reads TGTGCCACCAGTGAAAGTTCTTCCTACAATGAGCAGTTCTTC.

V usage is TRBV20-1 and J usage is TRBJ1-5; D not resolved. The V and J ends lost 1 base and 6 bases respectively, with 7 bases between them. Germline V CDR1 and CDR2: DFQATT, SNEGSKA (reference sequence). The CDR3 totals 12 residues. CDR3 in amino acids: CSARVGSQPQHF. CDR3 sequence (DNA): TGCAGTGCTAGAGTGGGGAGTCAGCCCCAGCATTTT.

This clonotype showed up just a few times. V usage is TRBV6-1 and J usage is TRBJ1-1; no clear D gene. Germline V gene lookup returns CDR1 MNHNS and CDR2 SASEGT. This CDR3 has 14 residues. V was pared by 2 bases and J by 1 base, with 8 bases between. The CDR3 loop is CASSERVRNTEAFF. The CDR3 bases are TGTGCCAGCAGTGAACGGGTCAGGAACACTGAAGCTTTCTTT.

The chain joins TRBV20-1 to TRBJ2-7, with a weak D call TRBD2 (6 bases). The CDR3 is made up of 13 amino acids. The germline V gene encodes CDR1 DFQATT and CDR2 SNEGSKA (reference sequence). The V end lost 5 bases, the J end lost 2 bases, and 13 bases lay between the germline ends. This chain's CDR3 is CSAQLSGTYEQYF. In DNA, the CDR3 is TGCAGTGCTCAACTTAGCGGCACCTACGAGCAGTACTTC.

In this sample, this clonotype turned up a few times. V and J are TRBV7-9 and TRBJ2-4; possibly TRBD1 for D (6 bases). CDR1 SEHNR and CDR2 FQNEAQ come from the germline V gene (reference sequence). The CDR3 has 14 amino acids. V was cut by 4 bases and J by 1 base, with 8 bases left in between. The CDR3 spells CASSSQGAKNIQYF. The DNA of the CDR3 is TGTGCCAGCAGCTCCCAGGGGGCCAAAAACATTCAGTACTTC.

The V call is TRBV15, the J call TRBJ2-5; D gene uncertain. V lost 1 base to trimming and J lost 3 bases, with 9 bases between them. This CDR3 is built from 14 residues. Per germline, CDR1 LNHNV and CDR2 YYDKDF (reference sequence). CDR3: CATSRGADKETQYF. In DNA, the CDR3 is TGTGCCACCAGCAGAGGGGCCGATAAAGAGACCCAGTACTTC.

This clonotype was picked up a small number of times. The chain is built from TRBV6-6 and TRBJ1-4; 9 nucleotides match TRBD1. Losses at the gene ends were 0 bases for V and 7 bases for J; bases not matched to a gene: 0. CDR1 MNHNY and CDR2 SVGAGI come from the germline V gene (reference sequence). The CDR3 is 14 amino acids. The CDR3 DNA follows: TGTGCCAGCAGTTACTCGGGACAGGGTGAAAAACTGTTTTTT. Encoded protein: CASSYSGQGEKLFF.